These 10 T cell receptor beta chains share one sample of origin, sequenced in a study of T-cell reconstitution after alpha-beta-depleted transplantation in children. Unique molecular identifiers were incorporated during preparation of the TCRbeta library. TCRdb passed the PCR reads through MiXCR, listing each CDR3 protein once. Counted here are approximately 640,000 distinct CDR3 sequences, roughly 17% occurring once; the ten biggest clones make up 0.8% to 1.1%. This specimen was PBMCs from the stem cell graft donor, taken from the stem cell graft. All receptors derive from a human donor who donated a stem cell graft to a child with acute myeloid leukemia.

This clonotype was seen repeatedly, ten times or more. V and J are TRBV20-1 and TRBJ2-5, with TRBD1 matching 8 bases. The germline V gene has CDR1 DFQATT and CDR2 SNEGSKA (reference sequence). This CDR3 comprises 13 residues. The V and J ends lost 5 bases and 5 bases, in that order; junction bases with no gene match: 7. DNA for the CDR3: TGCAGTGCTGCCTGGACAGGGCAGGAGACCCAGTACTTC. This codes for CSAAWTGQETQYF.

This clonotype was recorded at least ten times. V and J are TRBV7-2 and TRBJ1-4; 7 bases map to TRBD1. V dropped 4 bases and J dropped 4; count of bases not matched to a gene: 6. Germline V gene data show CDR1 as SGHTA and CDR2 as FQGNSA. This CDR3 contains 15 residues. The CDR3 region is CASSSLTGVNEKLFF. DNA of the CDR3: TGTGCCAGCAGCTCCCTTACAGGGGTTAATGAAAAACTGTTTTTT. Full variable domain (remainder filled in from reference TRBV7-2 and TRBJ1-4): GAGVSQSPSNKVTEKGKDVELRCDPISGHTALYWYRQSLGQGLEFLIYFQGNSAPDKSGLPSDRFSAERTGGSVSTLTIQRTQQEDSAVYLCASSSLTGVNEKLFFGSGTQLSVL.

The rearrangement links TRBV5-1 to TRBJ2-1; either TRBD1 or TRBD2 may fit D (5 bases each). The CDR3 is 15 amino acids. From germline, CDR1 is SGHRS and CDR2 YFSETQ. The V end was cut by 0 bases, the J end by 5 bases, with 12 bases between. The CDR3 sequence is CASSLAPGTNNEQFF. The DNA of the CDR3 is TGCGCCAGCAGCTTGGCTCCAGGGACCAACAATGAGCAGTTCTTC.

This clonotype has ten or more counts. The chain combines TRBV4-1 with TRBJ1-1, with 7 bases matching TRBD1. This CDR3 is built from 12 residues. V dropped 2 bases and J dropped 7; count of bases not matched to a gene: 1. The germline CDR1 and CDR2 sequences are MGHRA and YSYEKL. CDR3 amino acids: CASSQRDSEAFF. CDR3 bases: TGCGCCAGCAGCCAACGGGACAGTGAAGCTTTCTTT.

Many counts were recorded for this clonotype. The chain uses TRBV10-1 and TRBJ2-1; 8 bases map to TRBD1. CDR1 and CDR2 (germline): WNHNN, SYGVQD (reference sequence). The CDR3 consists of 16 residues. V was clipped by 3 bases and J by 0 bases; unmatched bases: 4. In DNA, the CDR3 is TGCGCCAGCAGTGACACCGGGACAGGCTCCTACAATGAGCAGTTCTTC. Protein: CASSDTGTGSYNEQFF.

The gene calls are TRBV6-1 and TRBJ2-5; no reliable D call. Germline values: CDR1 MNHNS, CDR2 SASEGT. V lost 7 bases and J 7 bases, leaving 19 bases between the germline ends. The CDR3 length is 14 residues. The CDR3 spells CASTPGSPKGTQYF. In DNA, the CDR3 is TGTGCCAGCACCCCGGGCTCTCCGAAGGGGACCCAGTACTTC.

The chain combines TRBV4-1 with TRBJ2-3; possible D gene TRBD2, 6 bases. This CDR3 contains 15 residues. V was clipped by 4 bases and J by 6 bases, with 17 bases between them. Germline V gene data show CDR1 as MGHRA and CDR2 as YSYEKL. The CDR3 nucleotides read TGCGCCAGCAGCCCCGTTACTAGCCCGGGGGATACGCAGTATTTT. As protein: CASSPVTSPGDTQYF.

The sample holds many counts of this clonotype. The chain is built from TRBV20-1 and TRBJ2-5, with 9 bases aligning to TRBD1. The CDR3 is 14 amino acids. V trimming: 0 bases; J trimming: 5 bases; junction bases outside the gene matches: 4. The germline V gene encodes CDR1 DFQATT and CDR2 SNEGSKA (reference sequence). The CDR3 protein is CSARDIQGAETQYF. The CDR3 region has the DNA TGCAGTGCTAGAGATATACAGGGGGCGGAGACCCAGTACTTC.

This clonotype came up many times. V gene TRBV7-3 combines with J gene TRBJ2-7, with 8 bases fitting TRBD2. After removal of 7 bases from V and 4 bases from J, the junction contained 12 bases not matched to a gene. Germline V gene data show CDR1 as SGHTA and CDR2 as FQGTGA. The CDR3 is made up of 15 amino acids. CDR3 nucleotides: TGTGCCAGCACGCCATATGCGGGGGGACCGTACGAGCAGTACTTC. Protein: CASTPYAGGPYEQYF.

This clonotype appeared many times. V is TRBV29-1 and J is TRBJ2-1; TRBD1 matches at 9 bases. V dropped 4 bases and J dropped 6; count of bases not matched to a gene: 1. Germline CDR1 is SQVTM and CDR2 is ANQGSEA. The CDR3 runs to 12 residues. The CDR3 DNA reads as TGCAGCGTTGGGGACAGGGTCAATGAGCAGTTCTTC. Translated, it gives CSVGDRVNEQFF.